Presented here are 14 T cell receptor beta chains from one specimen sequenced in a study of T cells in women clearing cervical HPV infection. Generated by immunoSEQ multiplex PCR, the TCRdb table keeps only in-frame clones and is missing some. Listed are tens of thousands of clones; more than 8% falls within the top ten. Sequencing used blood buffy coat. These receptors were obtained from a woman between 18 and 70 years old with a cervical HPV16 infection that either progressed to CIN3+ or cleared (not recorded which).

As to this clone: The read ends 3 residues shy of where the CDR3 ends; the end is completed using the germline J gene. The chain couples TRBV9 to TRBJ2-3; D possibly corresponds to TRBD1 (5 bases). Germline values: CDR1 SGDLS, CDR2 YYNGEE. CDR3 size: 13 residues. CDR3 loop: CASSVGTGVAQYF. The DNA read from the CDR3 is TGTGCCAGCAGCGTAGGAACAGGTGTGGCG.

For this clone: The CDR3 end lies 3 residues beyond the end of the read and is filled in from the germline J gene. The chain combines TRBV4-2 with TRBJ2-3, with a weak D call TRBD1 (6 bases). This CDR3 has 16 amino acids. The germline V gene encodes CDR1 LGHNA and CDR2 YNFKEQ. V was cut by 0 bases and J by 5 bases, with 15 bases left in between. The CDR3 region is CASSQDPSGAGDTQYF. Incomplete CDR3 DNA: TGTGCCAGCAGCCAAGATCCCTCAGGGGCGGGAGATACG.

Notes on this clone: The read ends 3 residues before the CDR3 terminus; that terminus is restored from the germline J gene. The chain couples TRBV4-2 to TRBJ1-2; 7 bases align to TRBD1. Trimming at V came to 4 bases and at J to 0 bases, leaving 5 bases not matched to a gene. The CDR3 is made up of 15 amino acids. The germline CDR1 and CDR2 sequences are LGHNA and YNFKEQ. CDR3 sequence reads: CASSRPGQPNYGYTF. The CDR3 DNA, read in part, is TGTGCCAGCAGCCGGCCGGGACAGCCTAACTATGGC.

About this clone: The junction departs from germline at one end; a sequencing error may be responsible. The CDR3 end is not reached by the read, which stops 3 residues before it; the germline J gene fills it in. V usage is TRBV5-1 and J usage is TRBJ2-2, with 9 bases fitting TRBD1. The length of the CDR3 is 16 residues. Germline V gives CDR1 SGHRS, CDR2 YFSETQ. The part of the CDR3 DNA that was read is TGCTCCAGCAGCTTGGCCACAGGGGGCGGAACCGGGGAG. Translation gives CSSSLATGGGTGE. The complete CDR3 protein is CSSSLATGGGTGELFF.

A word on this clone: Coverage ceases 3 residues before the CDR3 finishes, and the germline J gene fills in the end. The rearrangement joins TRBV7-2 to TRBJ2-5, with a tentative D call TRBD2 (6 bases). The germline V gene has CDR1 SGHTA and CDR2 FQGNSA. V lost 4 bases to trimming and J lost 5 bases, with 14 bases between them. This CDR3 contains 14 residues. CDR3 loop: CASSSPTSPETQYF. CDR3 bases read: TGTGCCAGCAGCTCCCCGACTAGTCCGGAGACC.

As for this clone: The CDR3 is cut off 3 residues early in the read; its end comes from the germline J gene. The sample has other DNA sequences that encode this CDR3 too. The chain carries TRBV18 and TRBJ1-3, with 7 bases fitting TRBD1. J lost 4 bases, V lost 4 bases, and 10 bases had no gene match. In germline, CDR1 is KGHSH, CDR2 LQKENI. The CDR3 has 16 residues. The CDR3 here is CASSLQDRLSGNTIYF. Partial CDR3 DNA: TGTGCCAGCTCACTACAGGACAGGCTATCAGGAAACACC.

As for this clone: The CDR3 is cut off 3 residues early in the read; its end comes from the germline J gene. The gene calls are TRBV4-1 and TRBJ2-4; 7 nucleotides agree with TRBD1. The CDR3 contains 17 residues. Germline V CDR1 and CDR2: MGHRA, YSYEKL. CDR3 loop: CASSQDLRDSATPDQYF. CDR3 DNA (partial): TGCGCCAGCAGCCAAGATCTCAGGGACAGCGCAACGCCGGAT.

Comments on this clone: The read terminates 3 residues ahead of where the CDR3 ends, so the germline J gene completes it. The gene calls are TRBV11-2 and TRBJ1-1; D gene ambiguous. This CDR3 region has 15 residues. CDR1 and CDR2 from the germline V gene are SGHAT and FQNNGV. CDR3 DNA, as far as it was read: TGTGCCAGCAGCCCTGGGGAGCGGGCCAAAAACATT. Protein product: CASSPGERAKNI. The complete CDR3 reads CASSPGERAKNIAFF.

To note about this clone: The DNA ends 3 residues before the CDR3 does, and the rest of the CDR3 is filled in from the germline J gene. The chain recombines TRBV7-9 with TRBJ2-3; D gene ambiguous. CDR3 length equals 14 residues. Between the trimmed V and J ends, which lost 2 bases and 4 bases, there was a span of 10 bases. The V gene's germline CDR1 is SEHNR and CDR2 FQNEAQ (reference sequence). Here the CDR3 reads CASSLSGSADTQYF. CDR3 DNA, as far as it was read: TGTGCCAGCAGCTTATCAGGATCGGCAGATACG.

About this clone: The CDR3 goes on 3 residues after the read ends, and that part is filled in from the germline J gene. The chain combines TRBV18 with TRBJ2-1; D ambiguous. The CDR3 consists of 17 residues. V lost 5 bases to trimming and J lost 5 bases, with 22 bases between them. CDR1 and CDR2 (germline): KGHSH, LQKENI. CDR3 residues: CASSTTGSILRNNEQFF. Incomplete CDR3 DNA: TGTGCCAGCTCAACGACTGGCTCGATACTCCGGAACAATGAG. The full variable domain, with the rest looked up from reference TRBV18 and TRBJ2-1, is NAGVMQNPRHLVRRRGQEARLRCSPMKGHSHVYWYRQLPEEGLKFMVYLQKENIIDESGMPKERFSAEFPKEGPSILRIQQVVRGDSAAYFCASSTTGSILRNNEQFFGPGTRLTVL.

A word on this clone: The sequence runs out 3 residues before the end of the CDR3; the remainder is reconstructed from the germline J gene. The chain recombines TRBV4-2 with TRBJ2-3, with TRBD1 matching 7 bases. The trim removed 3 bases at V and 6 bases at J, leaving 3 bases unmatched. This CDR3 has 13 amino acids. The germline gives CDR1 LGHNA, CDR2 YNFKEQ. The CDR3: CASSQDRSDTQYF. Incomplete CDR3 DNA: TGTGCCAGCAGCCAGGACAGGAGTGATACG.

The DNA read from the CDR3 is TGTGCCATCAGTGATAGGGGGGGAGACGATGGC. It is translated as CAISDRGGDDG. The whole CDR3 is CAISDRGGDDGYTF. The genes are TRBV10-3 and TRBJ1-2; D is possibly TRBD1 (6 bases). The observed sequence ends 3 residues before the CDR3 terminus, with the missing tail filled in from the germline J gene. Germline CDR1 reads ENHRY; CDR2 reads SYGVKD. The ends were cut back, 3 bases at V and 6 bases at J, with 14 bases in the middle. The CDR3 is 14 amino acids.

To note about this clone: Other DNA sequences in this specimen translate into the identical CDR3. The chain's CDR3 is CASSPQGALGNTIYF. CDR3 bases read: TGTGCCAGCTCACCGCAGGGGGCTCTTGGAAACACC. The V and J genes are TRBV18 and TRBJ1-3; 8 positions match TRBD1. The read terminates 3 residues ahead of where the CDR3 ends, so the germline J gene completes it. Germline V gives CDR1 KGHSH, CDR2 LQKENI. This CDR3 has 15 amino acids. The trim removed 3 bases at V and 3 bases at J, leaving 4 bases unmatched.

A word on this clone: The CDR3 end is not reached by the read, which stops 3 residues before it; the germline J gene fills it in. Other DNA sequences in the sample encode the same CDR3. J is TRBJ1-3 and V is TRBV7-6; D is unclear. V was cut by 1 base and J by 4 bases, with 8 bases left in between. Germline loops: CDR1 SGHVS, CDR2 FNYEAQ. This CDR3 has 14 amino acids. The part of the CDR3 DNA that was read is TGTGCCAGCAGCTTAGGTGACATAGGAAACACC. Protein product: CASSLGDIGNT. The entire CDR3 reads CASSLGDIGNTIYF.